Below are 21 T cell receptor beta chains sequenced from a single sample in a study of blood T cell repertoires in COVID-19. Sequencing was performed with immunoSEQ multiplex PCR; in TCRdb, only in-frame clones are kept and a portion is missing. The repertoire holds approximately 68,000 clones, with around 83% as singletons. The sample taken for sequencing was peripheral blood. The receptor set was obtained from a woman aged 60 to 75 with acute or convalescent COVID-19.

CDR3 nucleotide sequence: TGTGCCAGCACTCAGGGGACCTATGGCTACACCTTC. Amino acids: CASTQGTYGYTF. This rearrangement joins TRBV6-6 to TRBJ1-2; D may be TRBD1 (6 bases). Between the trimmed V and J ends, which lost 7 bases and 4 bases, there was a span of 10 bases. CDR1 is MNHNY, CDR2 SVGAGI, per germline (reference sequence). The CDR3 extends over 12 amino acids.

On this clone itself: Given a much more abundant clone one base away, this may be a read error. CDR3 DNA sequence: TGTGCCATCAGTGAGTCCGCAGGCATCATGAACACTGAAGCTTTCTTT. Encoded protein: CAISESAGIMNTEAFF. J is TRBJ1-1 and V is TRBV10-3, with D uncertain. The CDR3 contains 16 residues. Germline CDR1 reads ENHRY; CDR2 reads SYGVKD. Between the trimmed V and J ends, which lost 0 bases and 0 bases, there was a span of 11 bases.

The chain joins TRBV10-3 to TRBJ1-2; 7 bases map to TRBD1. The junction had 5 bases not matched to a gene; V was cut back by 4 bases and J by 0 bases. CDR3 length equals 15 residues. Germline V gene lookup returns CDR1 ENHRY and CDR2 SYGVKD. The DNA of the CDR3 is TGTGCCATCAGTGCGGGACAGAGCACTAACTATGGCTACACCTTC. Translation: CAISAGQSTNYGYTF.

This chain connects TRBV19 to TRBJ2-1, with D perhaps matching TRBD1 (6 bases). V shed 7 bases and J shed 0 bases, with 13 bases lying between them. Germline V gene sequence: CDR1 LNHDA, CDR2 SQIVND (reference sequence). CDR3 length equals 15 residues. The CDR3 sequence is CASTLGQNSYNEQFF. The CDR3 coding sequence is TGTGCCAGTACTCTAGGACAGAACTCCTACAATGAGCAGTTCTTC.

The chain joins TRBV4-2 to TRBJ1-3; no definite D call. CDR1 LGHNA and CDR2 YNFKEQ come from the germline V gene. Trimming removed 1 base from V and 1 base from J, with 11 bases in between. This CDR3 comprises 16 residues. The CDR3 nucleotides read TGTGCCAGCAGCCAAGTGAGGGATAGTTCTGGAAACACCATATATTTT. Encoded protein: CASSQVRDSSGNTIYF.

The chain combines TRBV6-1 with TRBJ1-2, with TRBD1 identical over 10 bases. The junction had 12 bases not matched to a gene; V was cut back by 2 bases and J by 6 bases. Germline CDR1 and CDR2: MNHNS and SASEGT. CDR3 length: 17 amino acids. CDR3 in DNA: TGTGCCAGCAGTGAACGAGGGGGAGACAGGGGGCTCGATGGCTACACCTTC. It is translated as CASSERGGDRGLDGYTF.

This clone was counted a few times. CDR3 sequence: CASSVRGSGNTEAFF. CDR3 DNA sequence: TGTGCCAGCAGTGTGAGGGGGTCAGGAAACACTGAAGCTTTCTTT. The chain links TRBV2 to TRBJ1-1; D perhaps matches TRBD1 (6 bases). The V gene's germline CDR1 is SNHLY and CDR2 FYNNEI. The CDR3 extends over 15 amino acids. Trimming removed 4 bases from V and 2 bases from J, with 14 bases in between.

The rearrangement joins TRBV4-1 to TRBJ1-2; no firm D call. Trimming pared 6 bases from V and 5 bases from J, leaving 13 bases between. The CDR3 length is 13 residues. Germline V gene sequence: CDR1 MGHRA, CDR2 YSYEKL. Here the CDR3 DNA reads TGCGCCAGCAGGGGAGCCACACTTTATGGCTACACCTTC. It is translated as CASRGATLYGYTF.

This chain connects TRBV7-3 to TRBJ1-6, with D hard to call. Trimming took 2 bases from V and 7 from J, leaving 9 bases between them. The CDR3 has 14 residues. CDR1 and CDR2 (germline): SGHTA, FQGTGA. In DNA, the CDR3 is TGTGCCAGCAGCTTAGGGCAGAGCAATTCACCCCTCCACTTT. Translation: CASSLGQSNSPLHF.

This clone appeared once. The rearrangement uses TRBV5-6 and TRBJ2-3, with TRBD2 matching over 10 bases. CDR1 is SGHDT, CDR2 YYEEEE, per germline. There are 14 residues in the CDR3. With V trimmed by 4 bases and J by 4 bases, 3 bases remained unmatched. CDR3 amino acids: CASSLLAGPDTQYF. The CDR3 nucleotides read TGTGCCAGCAGCCTACTAGCGGGGCCAGATACGCAGTATTTT. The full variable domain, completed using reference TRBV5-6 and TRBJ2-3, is DAGVTQSPTHLIKTRGQQVTLRCSPKSGHDTVSWYQQALGQGPQFIFQYYEEEERQRGNFPDRFSGHQFPNYSSELNVNALLLGDSALYLCASSLLAGPDTQYFGPGTRLTVL.

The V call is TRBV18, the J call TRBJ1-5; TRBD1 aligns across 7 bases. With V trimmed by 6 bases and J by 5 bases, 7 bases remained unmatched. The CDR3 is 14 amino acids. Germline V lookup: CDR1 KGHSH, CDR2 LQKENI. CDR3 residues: CASSSRGRDQPQHF. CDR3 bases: TGTGCCAGCTCCTCGAGGGGGCGAGATCAGCCCCAGCATTTT.

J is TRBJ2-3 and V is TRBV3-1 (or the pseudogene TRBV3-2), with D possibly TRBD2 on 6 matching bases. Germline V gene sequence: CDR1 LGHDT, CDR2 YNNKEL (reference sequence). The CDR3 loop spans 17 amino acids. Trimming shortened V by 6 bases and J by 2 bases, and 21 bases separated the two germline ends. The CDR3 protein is CASSSHQPSEYTDTQYF. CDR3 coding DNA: TGTGCCAGCAGTAGCCACCAGCCTAGCGAATACACAGATACGCAGTATTTT.

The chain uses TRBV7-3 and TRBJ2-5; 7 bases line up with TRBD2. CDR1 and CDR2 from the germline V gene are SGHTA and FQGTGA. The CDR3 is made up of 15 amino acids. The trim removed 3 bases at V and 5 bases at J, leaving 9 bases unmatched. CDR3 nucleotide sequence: TGTGCCAGCAGCTTCTCCGGACTAGTCGGGGAGACCCAGTACTTC. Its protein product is CASSFSGLVGETQYF.

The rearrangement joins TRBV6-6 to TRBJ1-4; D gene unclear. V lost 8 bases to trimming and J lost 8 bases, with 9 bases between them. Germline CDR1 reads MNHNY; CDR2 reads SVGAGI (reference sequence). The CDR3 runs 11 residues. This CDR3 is CASRGREKLFF. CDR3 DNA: TGTGCCAGCCGGGGAAGGGAAAAACTGTTTTTT.

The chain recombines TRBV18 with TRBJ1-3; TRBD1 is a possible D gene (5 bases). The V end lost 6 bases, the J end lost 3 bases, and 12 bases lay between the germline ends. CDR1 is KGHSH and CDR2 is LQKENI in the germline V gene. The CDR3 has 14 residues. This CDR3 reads CASSPDGGGNTIYF. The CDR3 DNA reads TGTGCCAGCTCCCCCGACGGGGGTGGAAACACCATATATTTT.

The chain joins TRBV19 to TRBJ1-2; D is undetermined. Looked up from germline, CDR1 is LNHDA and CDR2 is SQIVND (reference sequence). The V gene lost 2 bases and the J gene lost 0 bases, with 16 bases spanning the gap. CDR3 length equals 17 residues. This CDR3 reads CASSINSGSAANYGYTF. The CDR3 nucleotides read TGTGCCAGTAGTATAAATAGTGGGAGCGCCGCTAACTATGGCTACACCTTC. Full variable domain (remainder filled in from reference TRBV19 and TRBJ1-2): DGGITQSPKYLFRKEGQNVTLSCEQNLNHDAMYWYRQDPGQGLRLIYYSQIVNDFQKGDIAEGYSVSREKKESFPLTVTSAQKNPTAFYLCASSINSGSAANYGYTFGSGTRLTVV.

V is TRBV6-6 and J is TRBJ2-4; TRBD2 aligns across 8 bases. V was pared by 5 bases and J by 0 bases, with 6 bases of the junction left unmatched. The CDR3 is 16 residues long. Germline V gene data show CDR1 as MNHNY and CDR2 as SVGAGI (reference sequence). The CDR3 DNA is TGTGCCAGCAGTAATATAGCGGGGCTAGCCAAAAACATTCAGTACTTC. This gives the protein CASSNIAGLAKNIQYF.

CDR3 protein: CASSPDQGQASLHF. CDR3 in DNA: TGTGCCAGCAGCCCGGACCAGGGTCAGGCGTCCCTCCACTTT. This chain uses TRBV9 with TRBJ1-6, with D perhaps TRBD1 (5 bases). The V gene lost 4 bases and the J gene lost 14 bases, with 19 bases spanning the gap. Germline CDR1 and CDR2: SGDLS and YYNGEE. This CDR3 has 14 residues.

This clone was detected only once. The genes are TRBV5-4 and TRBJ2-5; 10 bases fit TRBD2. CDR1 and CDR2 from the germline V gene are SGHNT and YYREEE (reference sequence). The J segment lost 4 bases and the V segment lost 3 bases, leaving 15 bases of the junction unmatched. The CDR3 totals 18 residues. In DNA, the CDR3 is TGTGCCAGCAGCTCGAGTGGACAGCGGGGGGGATTCTTAGAGACCCAGTACTTC. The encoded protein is CASSSSGQRGGFLETQYF.

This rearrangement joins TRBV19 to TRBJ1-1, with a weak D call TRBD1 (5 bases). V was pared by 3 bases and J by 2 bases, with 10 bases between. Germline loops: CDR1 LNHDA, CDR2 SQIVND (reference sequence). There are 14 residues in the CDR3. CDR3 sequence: CASSIQGTNTEAFF. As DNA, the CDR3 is TGTGCCAGTAGTATCCAGGGAACAAACACTGAAGCTTTCTTT.

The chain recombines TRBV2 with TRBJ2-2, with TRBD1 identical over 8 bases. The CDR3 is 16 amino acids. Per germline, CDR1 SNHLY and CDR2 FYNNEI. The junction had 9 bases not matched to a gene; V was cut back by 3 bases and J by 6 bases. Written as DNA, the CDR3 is TGTGCCAGCAGTGATGTTGGCAGGGGGCCTGCCGGGGAGCTGTTTTTT. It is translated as CASSDVGRGPAGELFF. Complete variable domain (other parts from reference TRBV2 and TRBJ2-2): EPEVTQTPSHQVTQMGQEVILRCVPISNHLYFYWYRQILGQKVEFLVSFYNNEISEKSEIFDDQFSVERPDGSNFTLKIRSTKLEDSAMYFCASSDVGRGPAGELFFGEGSRLTVL.